This TCR beta chain was observed in a study of blood T cell repertoires in COVID-19. The CDR3 runs to 15 residues. Germline CDR1 and CDR2: SGHTA and FQGNSA. The junction had 8 bases not matched to a gene; V was cut back by 4 bases and J by 4 bases. As originally analysed: Reference gene primer amplification yielded estimated nucleated cell counts. The repertoire was sequenced with immunoSEQ multiplex PCR; TCRdb's copy has only in-frame clones and lacks some. That table gives V, J and clone size, and the DNA gave D and trimming. Among some 75,000 clones listed, 75% to 90% were seen once. The sequenced sample consisted of peripheral blood. This chain connects TRBV7-2 to TRBJ2-3; TRBD2 matches at 7 bases. The receptor's source is a man aged 50-60 years with COVID-19, enrolled during active disease. The CDR3 coding sequence is TGTGCCAGCAGCTGGGGACTACCCGGGGCAGATACGCAGTATTTT. Its protein is CASSWGLPGADTQYF.